This passage covers 32 T cell receptor beta chains from one sample sequenced in a study of shared clonotypes between healthy human individuals. CD45RO negativity and positive selection for CCR7 defined naive CD8 cells, a population that excluded terminally differentiated effector memory CD45RA+ cells. Profiled with immunoSEQ multiplex PCR; TCRdb holds only in-frame clones, not every one. The sample includes a few million clones, 80% to 95% seen only once; the top ten take under 2%. Sequencing was performed on naive CD8+ T cells from PBMCs. These receptors were collected from a man between 18 and 35 years old in good health. Some clones in this sample may be carry-over from other donors' samples.

The rearrangement joins TRBV7-2 to TRBJ2-7, with a weak D call TRBD2 (6 bases). Trimming took off 0 bases at V and 6 bases at J, with 12 bases between the two ends. This CDR3 comprises 14 residues. The V gene's germline CDR1 is SGHTA and CDR2 FQGNSA. DNA of the CDR3: TGTGCCAGCAGCTTAGCTCATACTAGCTCCGAGCAGTACTTC. This translates into CASSLAHTSSEQYF.

Remarks on this clone: This sample includes further DNA sequences coding for the same CDR3. The CDR3: CASSVGRGTNEKLFF. CDR3 nucleotides: TGTGCCAGCAGCGTAGGGCGGGGTACTAATGAAAAACTGTTTTTT. The gene calls are TRBV9 and TRBJ1-4; D gene unclear. V was trimmed by 0 bases and J by 2 bases, leaving 8 bases between them. This CDR3 comprises 15 residues. Germline CDR1 is SGDLS and CDR2 is YYNGEE. The whole variable domain, remainder taken from reference TRBV9 and TRBJ1-4, is DSGVTQTPKHLITATGQRVTLRCSPRSGDLSVYWYQQSLDQGLQFLIQYYNGEERAKGNILERFSAQQFPDLHSELNLSSLELGDSALYFCASSVGRGTNEKLFFGSGTQLSVL.

This chain joins TRBV9 and TRBJ2-5; D unclear. Between the trimmed V and J ends, which lost 4 bases and 4 bases, there was a span of 11 bases. The CDR3 has 13 amino acids. In germline, CDR1 is SGDLS, CDR2 YYNGEE. CDR3 sequence: CASSPLPGETQYF. The CDR3, as DNA: TGTGCCAGCAGCCCGTTGCCCGGAGAGACCCAGTACTTC. The full variable domain, in which reference TRBV9 and TRBJ2-5 provide the parts outside the CDR3, is DSGVTQTPKHLITATGQRVTLRCSPRSGDLSVYWYQQSLDQGLQFLIQYYNGEERAKGNILERFSAQQFPDLHSELNLSSLELGDSALYFCASSPLPGETQYFGPGTRLLVL.

The V and J genes are TRBV7-2 and TRBJ2-3; 8 positions match TRBD2. CDR3 length equals 16 residues. Looked up from germline, CDR1 is SGHTA and CDR2 is FQGNSA. V was pared by 5 bases and J by 2 bases, with 9 bases of the junction left unmatched. CDR3 amino acids: CASSTRTSRFTDTQYF. CDR3 coding DNA: TGTGCCAGCAGCACAAGGACTAGCAGATTCACAGATACGCAGTATTTT.

The CDR3 sequence: CASSYGTGEQYF. In DNA form, the CDR3 reads TGTGCCAGTAGTTACGGGACAGGAGAGCAGTACTTC. The chain uses TRBV19 and TRBJ2-7; 8 bases line up with TRBD1. Germline V gene data show CDR1 as LNHDA and CDR2 as SQIVND (reference sequence). This CDR3 has 12 residues. After removal of 5 bases from V and 7 bases from J, the junction contained 4 bases not matched to a gene.

The chain combines TRBV6-6 with TRBJ2-1; tentative D call: TRBD2 (5 bases). V was trimmed by 5 bases and J by 8 bases, leaving 10 bases between them. The CDR3 totals 12 residues. CDR1 MNHNY and CDR2 SVGAGI come from the germline V gene (reference sequence). The CDR3 bases are TGTGCCAGCAGTCCTAACGGGGATGAGCAGTTCTTC. Translation gives CASSPNGDEQFF.

The chain couples TRBV5-1 to TRBJ2-1; TRBD2 matches at 11 bases. The germline gives CDR1 SGHRS, CDR2 YFSETQ. V shed 7 bases and J 8 bases; nucleotides not matched to a gene: 17. The CDR3 runs 17 residues. In nucleotides, the CDR3 is TGCGCCAGCCACGAGGAATTAGCGGGAGGGGGTATGGATGAGCAGTTCTTC. Its protein product is CASHEELAGGGMDEQFF.

V is TRBV28 and J is TRBJ2-7; 7 bases map to TRBD1. CDR1 is MDHEN and CDR2 is SYDVKM in the germline V gene. The V gene end was trimmed by 7 bases and the J gene end by 6 bases; junction bases not matched to a gene: 12. The CDR3 sequence is 14 residues long. The CDR3 loop is CASTPHSSGGEQYF. Here the CDR3 DNA reads TGTGCCAGCACCCCTCACTCCTCAGGGGGCGAGCAGTACTTC.

The chain employs TRBV29-1 and TRBJ2-2; D may be TRBD2 (5 bases). This CDR3 contains 12 residues. Trimming stripped 5 bases from V and 6 bases from J, with 10 bases between. Germline V gene sequence: CDR1 SQVTM, CDR2 ANQGSEA. In DNA form, the CDR3 reads TGCAGCGTTCGTTGGCGGGCCGGGGAGCTGTTTTTT. Translating gives CSVRWRAGELFF.

This chain joins TRBV10-2 and TRBJ2-1, with D perhaps being TRBD1 or TRBD2 (5 bases each). V gave up 2 bases and J gave up 4 bases, with 9 bases separating them. CDR3 length: 14 amino acids. From germline, CDR1 is WSHSY and CDR2 SAAADI. The CDR3 DNA reads as TGCGCCAGCAGTGAGCGGGGCAGATACAATGAGCAGTTCTTC. Protein: CASSERGRYNEQFF.

J is TRBJ2-2 and V is TRBV4-1; D is undetermined. V was pared by 4 bases and J by 8 bases, with 14 bases between. The CDR3 totals 14 residues. From germline, CDR1 is MGHRA and CDR2 YSYEKL. The DNA of the CDR3 is TGCGCCAGCAGCCCGAGCTTACTTGAGGGGGAGCTGTTTTTT. This translates into CASSPSLLEGELFF.

There are a few counts of this clone. The rearrangement links TRBV28 to TRBJ1-5, with D possibly matching TRBD1 (5 bases). Germline values: CDR1 MDHEN, CDR2 SYDVKM. This CDR3 contains 13 residues. V was cut by 8 bases and J by 7 bases, with 15 bases left in between. CDR3 bases: TGTGCCAGCCTAAAGGGGTTGAGGCAGCCCCAGCATTTT. Its protein product is CASLKGLRQPQHF.

This rearrangement joins TRBV29-1 to TRBJ2-7; D is unresolved. This CDR3 is 11 amino acids long. Trimming stripped 5 bases from V and 4 bases from J, with 9 bases between. Germline CDR1 and CDR2: SQVTM and ANQGSEA. The CDR3 nucleotides are TGCAGCGTTTTTAAGGATTACGAGCAGTACTTC. Its translation is CSVFKDYEQYF.

V and J are TRBV7-7 and TRBJ2-1; a possible D gene is TRBD1 (6 bases). The V and J ends lost 8 bases and 5 bases respectively, with 13 bases between them. CDR1 and CDR2 (germline): SSHAT, FNYEAQ (reference sequence). The CDR3 extends over 13 amino acids. CDR3 DNA: TGTGCCAGCGGCCAGGGGACCCACAATGAGCAGTTCTTC. Protein sequence: CASGQGTHNEQFF.

V gene TRBV6-5 combines with J gene TRBJ2-5; 9 bases align to TRBD1. CDR3 length: 15 residues. CDR1 MNHEY and CDR2 SVGAGI come from the germline V gene. V lost 4 bases to trimming and J lost 5 bases; unmatched junction nucleotides: 8. The CDR3 DNA sequence: TGTGCCAGCAGTTGGGGGACAGGGAGAAAGGAGACCCAGTACTTC. Protein sequence: CASSWGTGRKETQYF.

This chain connects TRBV13 to TRBJ2-2; 8 bases fit TRBD2. The V gene end was trimmed by 5 bases and the J gene end by 6 bases; junction bases not matched to a gene: 11. From germline, CDR1 is PRHDT and CDR2 FYEKMQ (reference sequence). The CDR3 runs 16 residues. The CDR3 loop is CASSENSGVLAGELFF. CDR3 DNA sequence: TGTGCCAGCAGCGAAAATAGCGGGGTCCTTGCCGGGGAGCTGTTTTTT.

The rearrangement uses TRBV27 and TRBJ1-1; no clear D gene. V shed 8 bases and J shed 6 bases, with 16 bases lying between them. CDR1 and CDR2 from the germline V gene are MNHEY and SMNVEV (reference sequence). This CDR3 has 13 amino acids. The CDR3 DNA reads TGTGCCAGCTGTGGCCAGGATCCCCCTGAAGCTTTCTTT. It translates to CASCGQDPPEAFF.

This sequence joins TRBV11-3 and TRBJ2-1; tentatively, D is TRBD2 (5 bases). Germline V CDR1 and CDR2: SGHNT, YENEEA. V gave up 1 base and J gave up 4 bases, with 11 bases separating them. CDR3 length: 15 residues. The CDR3 DNA follows: TGTGCCAGCAGCTTAGTCTTCGGGAAATACAATGAGCAGTTCTTC. Translation: CASSLVFGKYNEQFF.

This chain uses TRBV6-5 with TRBJ1-2; D remains ambiguous. V shed 7 bases and J shed 2 bases, with 11 bases lying between them. The CDR3 consists of 13 residues. Germline CDR1 reads MNHEY; CDR2 reads SVGAGI. The CDR3: CASMGSWNYGYTF. In nucleotides, the CDR3 is TGTGCCAGCATGGGCAGTTGGAACTATGGCTACACCTTC.

In its sample, this clone was seen once. The chain combines TRBV30 with TRBJ2-1; weak D call: TRBD2 (6 bases). The CDR3 is made up of 17 amino acids. Trimming took 1 base from V and 5 from J, leaving 21 bases between them. The germline CDR1 and CDR2 sequences are GTSNPN and SVGIG (reference sequence). The CDR3 sequence: CAWSGVAVGSLHNEQFF. The CDR3 DNA is TGTGCCTGGAGTGGGGTAGCGGTCGGGAGTCTCCACAATGAGCAGTTCTTC.

This chain joins TRBV27 and TRBJ2-7; TRBD1 matches at 9 bases. Looked up from germline, CDR1 is MNHEY and CDR2 is SMNVEV (reference sequence). The CDR3 sequence is 15 residues long. The DNA for the CDR3 is TGTGCGGTGGGACAGGGATTACTAGGATCCTACGAGCAGTACTTC. Translation gives CAVGQGLLGSYEQYF.

The chain combines TRBV6-6 with TRBJ2-1; 10 bases line up with TRBD1. Germline CDR1 MNHNY, CDR2 SVGAGI (reference sequence). V was clipped by 5 bases and J by 2 bases; unmatched bases: 3. The CDR3 length is 15 residues. CDR3 sequence: CASSGDRGPYNEQFF. CDR3 nucleotides: TGTGCCAGCAGTGGGGACAGGGGCCCCTACAATGAGCAGTTCTTC.

The chain carries TRBV19 and TRBJ1-1, with D possibly matching TRBD1 (6 bases). Germline CDR1 LNHDA, CDR2 SQIVND (reference sequence). V dropped 2 bases and J dropped 1 base, with 26 bases sitting between them. The CDR3 loop spans 20 amino acids. The CDR3 sequence is CASSILVEGGLKPRNTEAFF. The CDR3 DNA sequence: TGTGCCAGTAGTATACTGGTGGAGGGGGGACTCAAGCCCCGGAACACTGAAGCTTTCTTT.

The genes are TRBV7-9 and TRBJ2-1; 13 nucleotides align to TRBD2. CDR1 and CDR2 (germline): SEHNR, FQNEAQ (reference sequence). Unmatched junction bases numbered 8, after V lost 6 bases and J lost 9 bases. This CDR3 region has 15 residues. The CDR3 sequence: CASSRTSGSSSEQFF. In DNA form, the CDR3 reads TGTGCCAGCAGTCGGACTAGCGGGAGTTCTAGTGAGCAGTTCTTC. Full variable domain (remainder filled in from reference TRBV7-9 and TRBJ2-1): DTGVSQNPRHKITKRGQNVTFRCDPISEHNRLYWYRQTLGQGPEFLTYFQNEAQLEKSRLLSDRFSAERPKGSFSTLEIQRTEQGDSAMYLCASSRTSGSSSEQFFGPGTRLTVL.

The chain is built from TRBV10-3 and TRBJ2-5, with TRBD2 matching 10 bases. CDR3 length: 13 amino acids. V lost 8 bases and J lost 4; bases outside the gene matches: 4. The germline gives CDR1 ENHRY, CDR2 SYGVKD. CDR3 coding DNA: TGTGCCATCGGAGCGGGAGGGAGAGAGACCCAGTACTTC. Encoded protein: CAIGAGGRETQYF.

The chain carries TRBV5-8 and TRBJ1-2; maybe TRBD1 (5 bases). Germline CDR1 is SGHTS and CDR2 is YDEGEE. Trimming stripped 0 bases from V and 5 bases from J, with 17 bases between. The CDR3 covers 16 residues. The CDR3 spells CASSLAEGAHGYGYTF. CDR3 coding DNA: TGTGCCAGCAGCTTGGCCGAAGGGGCGCATGGGTATGGCTACACCTTC.

The genes are TRBV6-5 and TRBJ2-2; D ambiguous. The CDR3 length is 12 residues. The germline V gene has CDR1 MNHEY and CDR2 SVGAGI. The germline V and J ends were trimmed by 6 bases and 8 bases, with 10 bases remaining between them. The CDR3 sequence: CASSQNAGELFF. The CDR3 DNA reads TGTGCCAGCAGCCAAAATGCGGGGGAGCTGTTTTTT.

This chain uses TRBV9 with TRBJ2-1, with 13 bases identical to TRBD2. The CDR3 contains 19 residues. Germline trimming cut 0 bases from V and 0 bases from J; bases unmatched to any gene: 6. Germline V lookup: CDR1 SGDLS, CDR2 YYNGEE. The CDR3, as DNA: TGTGCCAGCAGCGTAGGAGGACGGACTAGCGGGAGCTCCTACAATGAGCAGTTCTTC. It translates to CASSVGGRTSGSSYNEQFF.

The genes are TRBV2 and TRBJ2-5; TRBD2 aligns across 7 bases. Losses at the gene ends were 1 base for V and 5 bases for J; bases not matched to a gene: 1. CDR3 length equals 13 residues. Germline V CDR1 and CDR2: SNHLY, FYNNEI. The CDR3 bases are TGTGCCAGCAGTGAAGGCGGGAGCGAGACCCAGTACTTC. Protein sequence: CASSEGGSETQYF.

The chain uses TRBV7-9 and TRBJ2-1, with D maybe TRBD1 (5 bases). The germline V gene has CDR1 SEHNR and CDR2 FQNEAQ (reference sequence). This CDR3 region has 13 residues. With 4 bases removed from V and 12 bases from J, the gap between germline ends came to 16 bases. CDR3 nucleotide sequence: TGTGCCAGCAGCTCGGATCGACAGCGTTCGCAGTTCTTC. Translated: CASSSDRQRSQFF.

The chain carries TRBV27 and TRBJ1-1; the D gene is possibly TRBD1 (6 bases). CDR1 and CDR2 (germline): MNHEY, SMNVEV (reference sequence). V lost 7 bases and J lost 2, with 14 bases in between. The CDR3 is made up of 14 amino acids. The CDR3 sequence is CASTPRGQNTEAFF. The CDR3, as DNA: TGTGCCAGCACCCCTCGGGGGCAAAACACTGAAGCTTTCTTT.

The rearrangement joins TRBV18 to TRBJ1-2; no clear D gene. V lost 1 base to trimming and J lost 4 bases, with 22 bases between them. Germline values: CDR1 KGHSH, CDR2 LQKENI. The CDR3 is 18 amino acids. This CDR3 is CASSPLSTSQLLFYGYTF. The CDR3 DNA sequence: TGTGCCAGCTCACCACTCAGTACTTCACAGCTCCTGTTCTATGGCTACACCTTC. Supplemented by reference TRBV18 and TRBJ1-2, the full variable domain reads NAGVMQNPRHLVRRRGQEARLRCSPMKGHSHVYWYRQLPEEGLKFMVYLQKENIIDESGMPKERFSAEFPKEGPSILRIQQVVRGDSAAYFCASSPLSTSQLLFYGYTFGSGTRLTVV.